This entry concerns a single TCR beta chain. The V gene lost 6 bases and the J gene lost 0 bases, with 12 bases spanning the gap. CDR1 and CDR2 (germline): MNHEY, SVGAGI. There are 14 residues in the CDR3. This entry belongs to a study of shared clonotypes between healthy human individuals. TCRdb's copy holds only in-frame clones and misses some; the assay was immunoSEQ multiplex PCR. The data contain around 530,000 clones, roughly four fifths of them singletons. The source of this sequence is a woman in her forties in good health. Some clones in this sample may be carry-over from other donors' samples. The chain couples TRBV6-5 to TRBJ2-7, with D possibly matching TRBD2 (5 bases). Sequenced input: PBMCs. The chain's CDR3 is CASSPSWSSYEQYF. For the CDR3, the DNA is TGTGCCAGCAGCCCTAGCTGGAGCTCCTACGAGCAGTACTTC.